These 14 T cell receptor beta chains share one sample of origin, sequenced in a study of OX40 agonist ivuxolimab in advanced cancers. Sequencing was performed with immunoSEQ multiplex PCR; in TCRdb, only in-frame clones are kept and a portion is missing. The sample includes some 49,000 clones, around 85% of them seen just once. Sequencing was performed on CD4+ or CD8+ T cells sorted from blood, taken in a trial of the OX40 agonist ivuxolimab. Receptors were obtained from an adult with an advanced solid tumor such as melanoma, head and neck, liver or kidney cancer.

V is TRBV4-3 and J is TRBJ2-3, with 14 bases that match TRBD2. V trimming: 1 base; J trimming: 5 bases; junction bases outside the gene matches: 2. From germline, CDR1 is LGHNA and CDR2 YSLEER. CDR3 size: 16 residues. CDR3 protein: CASSQGLAGGQDTQYF. Here the CDR3 DNA reads TGCGCCAGCAGCCAAGGACTAGCGGGGGGGCAAGATACGCAGTATTTT.

CDR3 DNA sequence: TGTGCCATCGGCTCAGGGGGGGAGCTGTTTTTT. This sequence encodes CAIGSGGELFF. This rearrangement joins TRBV10-3 to TRBJ2-2; perhaps TRBD1 as D (5 bases). This CDR3 has 11 amino acids. V was trimmed by 8 bases and J by 8 bases, leaving 9 bases between them. CDR1 and CDR2 (germline): ENHRY, SYGVKD.

In its sample, this clone was seen once. One end of the junction does not line up with germline, which may come from a read error. The J gene is TRBJ1-2, the V gene TRBV7-7; 9 bases are shared with TRBD1. The CDR3 loop spans 19 amino acids. CDR1 is SSHAT, CDR2 FNYEAQ, per germline (reference sequence). In DNA, the CDR3 is TGTGCTAGCAGCTTAAGGGACAGGGCAATTCCTCCATTTAACTATGGCTACACCTTC. It is translated as CASSLRDRAIPPFNYGYTF.

V is TRBV6-1 and J is TRBJ2-7; 8 positions match TRBD1. With 4 bases clipped from V and 10 bases from J, the junction kept 12 bases outside the gene matches. Germline V gives CDR1 MNHNS, CDR2 SASEGT. This CDR3 has 14 amino acids. CDR3 region: CASSGSRGRRTQYF. CDR3 in DNA: TGTGCCAGCAGTGGGTCCAGGGGGCGGAGAACACAGTACTTC.

The chain recombines TRBV10-3 with TRBJ2-1, with TRBD2 matching over 11 bases. Germline trimming cut 4 bases from V and 7 bases from J; bases unmatched to any gene: 3. The CDR3 extends over 14 amino acids. CDR1 is ENHRY, CDR2 SYGVKD, per germline. The CDR3 DNA is TGTGCCATCAGTGGACTAGCGGGGCTAAATGAGCAGTTCTTC. Its translation: CAISGLAGLNEQFF.

There are many counts of this clone. The chain joins TRBV6-1 to TRBJ2-2; D perhaps matches TRBD2 (6 bases). CDR3 length: 14 amino acids. The V gene lost 10 bases and the J gene lost 4 bases, with 16 bases spanning the gap. Per the germline V gene, CDR1 is MNHNS and CDR2 is SASEGT. This CDR3 reads CAIPFLGGTGELFF. As DNA, the CDR3 is TGTGCCATCCCCTTTCTGGGGGGCACCGGGGAGCTGTTTTTT.

A few counts support this clone. The chain recombines TRBV28 with TRBJ1-2; D perhaps matches TRBD1 (5 bases). This CDR3 is built from 10 residues. The germline gives CDR1 MDHEN, CDR2 SYDVKM. The CDR3 DNA follows: TGTGGGGGCCCGGGCTATGGCTACACCTTC. Its translation: CGGPGYGYTF.

J is TRBJ1-4 and V is TRBV5-1; a weak D match, TRBD1 (6 bases). CDR1 and CDR2 from the germline V gene are SGHRS and YFSETQ. The CDR3 runs 14 residues. The V end was cut by 4 bases, the J end by 4 bases, with 11 bases between. The CDR3, as DNA: TGCGCCAGCAGCGACGGACAGAATAATGAAAAACTGTTTTTT. Translation gives CASSDGQNNEKLFF.

The chain is built from TRBV28 and TRBJ1-2, with 7 bases lining up with TRBD1. The V gene's germline CDR1 is MDHEN and CDR2 SYDVKM. The CDR3 spans 16 residues. Trimming at V came to 5 bases and at J to 3 bases, leaving 12 bases not matched to a gene. CDR3 DNA sequence: TGTGCCAGCAGTGCAATAACCTCAGACAGGGACTATGGCTACACCTTC. It translates to CASSAITSDRDYGYTF.

CDR3 bases: TGCGCCAGCAGCCAAGTCTTGGAAGAGACCCAGTACTTC. It is translated as CASSQVLEETQYF. The chain has TRBV4-3 and TRBJ2-5; D uncertain. The germline V gene encodes CDR1 LGHNA and CDR2 YSLEER. The CDR3 runs 13 residues. V was cut by 1 base and J by 3 bases, with 6 bases left in between.

V is TRBV5-5 and J is TRBJ1-2; D call uncertain. V lost 2 bases, J lost 3 bases, and 11 bases lay in between. CDR1 and CDR2 (germline): SGHKS, YYEKEE (reference sequence). CDR3 size: 14 residues. CDR3 protein: CASSLSLEYYGYTF. The CDR3 DNA reads as TGTGCCAGCAGCTTATCTCTGGAGTACTATGGCTACACCTTC.

V is TRBV5-1 and J is TRBJ2-3; D is uncertain. The germline V and J ends were trimmed by 0 bases and 0 bases, with 5 bases remaining between them. The CDR3 consists of 14 residues. From germline, CDR1 is SGHRS and CDR2 YFSETQ. As DNA, the CDR3 is TGCGCCAGCAGCTTGGCCGTAAGCACAGATACGCAGTATTTT. This sequence encodes CASSLAVSTDTQYF.

This chain uses TRBV25-1 with TRBJ2-6; D might be TRBD2 (5 bases). The CDR3 covers 15 residues. V lost 4 bases and J lost 0, with 7 bases in between. Per germline, CDR1 MGHDK and CDR2 SYGVNS. For the CDR3, the DNA is TGTGCCAGCAGTGGCGAGGGCTCTGGGGCCAACGTCCTGACTTTC. Its protein is CASSGEGSGANVLTF.

This rearrangement joins TRBV6-1 to TRBJ2-5, with 8 bases fitting TRBD1. The J call is doubtful: the DNA matches TRBJ2-7 better. From germline, CDR1 is MNHNS and CDR2 SASEGT. CDR3 length equals 13 residues. The chain's CDR3 is CASSRTGIYEQYF. CDR3 DNA sequence: TGTGCCAGCTCCCGGACAGGGATCTACGAGCAGTACTTC.